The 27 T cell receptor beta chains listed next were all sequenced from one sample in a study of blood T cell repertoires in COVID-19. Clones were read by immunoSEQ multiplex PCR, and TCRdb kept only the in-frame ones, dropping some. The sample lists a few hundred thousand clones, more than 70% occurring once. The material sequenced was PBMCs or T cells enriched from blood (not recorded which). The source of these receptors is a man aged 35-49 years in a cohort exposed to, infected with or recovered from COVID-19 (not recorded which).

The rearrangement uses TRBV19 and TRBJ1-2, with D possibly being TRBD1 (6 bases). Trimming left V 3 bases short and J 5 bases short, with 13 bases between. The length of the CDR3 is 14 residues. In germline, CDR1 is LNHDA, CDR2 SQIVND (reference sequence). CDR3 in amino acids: CASSILQGWYGYTF. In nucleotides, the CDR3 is TGTGCCAGTAGTATTCTCCAGGGGTGGTATGGCTACACCTTC.

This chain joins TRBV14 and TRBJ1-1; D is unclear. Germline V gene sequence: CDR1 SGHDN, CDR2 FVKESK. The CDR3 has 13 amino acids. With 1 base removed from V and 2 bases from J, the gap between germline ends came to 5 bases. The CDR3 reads CASSQVLNTEAFF. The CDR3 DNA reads TGTGCCAGCAGCCAAGTACTTAACACTGAAGCTTTCTTT.

The CDR3 here is CASRGANNEQFF. In DNA form, the CDR3 reads TGTGCCAGCAGGGGGGCAAACAATGAGCAGTTCTTC. The chain joins TRBV6-5 to TRBJ2-1; TRBD1 might be the D (6 bases). Trimming cost V 6 bases and J 5 bases, with 8 bases left between them. The CDR3 contains 12 residues. The germline V gene encodes CDR1 MNHEY and CDR2 SVGAGI.

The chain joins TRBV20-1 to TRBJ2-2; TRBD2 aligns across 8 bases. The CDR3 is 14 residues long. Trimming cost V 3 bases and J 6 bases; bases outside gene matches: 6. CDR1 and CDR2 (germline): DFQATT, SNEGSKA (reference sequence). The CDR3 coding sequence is TGCAGTGCTAGTCAAGCGGGAGTGGCCGGGGAGCTGTTTTTT. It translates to CSASQAGVAGELFF.

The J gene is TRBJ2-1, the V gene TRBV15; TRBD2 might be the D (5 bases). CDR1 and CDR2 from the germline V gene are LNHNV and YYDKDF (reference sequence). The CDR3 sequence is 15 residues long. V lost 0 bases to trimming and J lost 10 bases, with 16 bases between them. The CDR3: CATSREKASGREQFF. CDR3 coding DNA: TGTGCCACCAGCAGAGAAAAAGCCTCGGGAAGGGAGCAGTTCTTC.

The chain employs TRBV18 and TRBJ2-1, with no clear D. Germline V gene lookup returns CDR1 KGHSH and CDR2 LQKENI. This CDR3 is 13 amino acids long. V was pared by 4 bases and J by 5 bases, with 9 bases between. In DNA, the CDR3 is TGTGCCAGCTCACTAGACACCGACAATGAGCAGTTCTTC. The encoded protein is CASSLDTDNEQFF.

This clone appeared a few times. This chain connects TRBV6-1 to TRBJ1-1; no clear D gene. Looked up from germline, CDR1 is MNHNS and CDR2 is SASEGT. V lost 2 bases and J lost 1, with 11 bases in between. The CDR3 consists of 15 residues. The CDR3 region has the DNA TGTGCCAGCAGTGAAATGCGGGGATGGAACACTGAAGCTTTCTTT. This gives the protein CASSEMRGWNTEAFF.

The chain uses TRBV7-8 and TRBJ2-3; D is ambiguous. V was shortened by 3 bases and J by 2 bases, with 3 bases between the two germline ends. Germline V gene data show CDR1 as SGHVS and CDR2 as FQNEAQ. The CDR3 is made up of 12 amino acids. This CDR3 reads CASSFLTDTQYF. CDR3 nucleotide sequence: TGTGCCAGCAGCTTCCTCACAGATACGCAGTATTTT.

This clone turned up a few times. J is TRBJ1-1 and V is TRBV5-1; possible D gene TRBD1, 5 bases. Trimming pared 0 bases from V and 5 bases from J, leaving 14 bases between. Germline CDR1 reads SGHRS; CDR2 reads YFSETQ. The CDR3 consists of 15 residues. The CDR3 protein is CASSLGFQGRTEAFF. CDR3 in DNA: TGCGCCAGCAGCTTGGGGTTTCAGGGTAGGACTGAAGCTTTCTTT.

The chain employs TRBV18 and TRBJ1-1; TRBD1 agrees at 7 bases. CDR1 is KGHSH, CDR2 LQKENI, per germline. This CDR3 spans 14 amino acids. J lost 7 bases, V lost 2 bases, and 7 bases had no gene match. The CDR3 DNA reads TGTGCCAGCTCACCAGCGGGACAGCCTTATGAAGCTTTCTTT. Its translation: CASSPAGQPYEAFF.

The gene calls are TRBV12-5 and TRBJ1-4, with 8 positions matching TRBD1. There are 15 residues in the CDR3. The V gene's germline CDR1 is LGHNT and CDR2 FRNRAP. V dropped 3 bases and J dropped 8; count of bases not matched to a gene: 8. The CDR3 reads CASGFLDRAGEKLFF. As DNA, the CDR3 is TGTGCTAGTGGTTTTCTGGACAGGGCAGGGGAAAAACTGTTTTTT.

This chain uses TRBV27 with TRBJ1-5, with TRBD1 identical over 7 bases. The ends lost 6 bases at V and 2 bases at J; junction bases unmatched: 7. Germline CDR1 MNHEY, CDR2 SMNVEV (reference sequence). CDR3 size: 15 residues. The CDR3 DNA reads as TGTGCCAGCAGGGCACAGGGGCAGGGCAATCAGCCCCAGCATTTT. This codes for CASRAQGQGNQPQHF.

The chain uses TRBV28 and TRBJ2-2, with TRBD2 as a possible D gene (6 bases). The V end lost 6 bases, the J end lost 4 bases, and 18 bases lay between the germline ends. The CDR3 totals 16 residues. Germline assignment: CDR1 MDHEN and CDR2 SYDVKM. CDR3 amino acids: CASRPTGGPGTGELFF. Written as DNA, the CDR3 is TGTGCCAGCAGACCTACAGGAGGGCCGGGCACCGGGGAGCTGTTTTTT. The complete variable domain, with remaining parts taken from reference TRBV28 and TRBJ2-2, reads DVKVTQSSRYLVKRTGEKVFLECVQDMDHENMFWYRQDPGLGLRLIYFSYDVKMKEKGDIPEGYSVSREKKERFSLILESASTNQTSMYLCASRPTGGPGTGELFFGEGSRLTVL.

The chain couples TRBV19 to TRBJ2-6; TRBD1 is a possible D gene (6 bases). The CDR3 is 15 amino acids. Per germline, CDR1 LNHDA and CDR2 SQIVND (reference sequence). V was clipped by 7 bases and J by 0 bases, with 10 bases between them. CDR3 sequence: CASTLTGSGANVLTF. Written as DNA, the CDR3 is TGTGCCAGTACCCTGACAGGCTCTGGGGCCAACGTCCTGACTTTC.

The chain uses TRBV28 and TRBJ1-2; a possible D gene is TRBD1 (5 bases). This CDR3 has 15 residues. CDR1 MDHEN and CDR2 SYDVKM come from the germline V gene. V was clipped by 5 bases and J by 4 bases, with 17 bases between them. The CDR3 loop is CASSPPFGRVYGYTF. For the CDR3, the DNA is TGTGCCAGCAGTCCACCGTTCGGCAGGGTCTATGGCTACACCTTC.

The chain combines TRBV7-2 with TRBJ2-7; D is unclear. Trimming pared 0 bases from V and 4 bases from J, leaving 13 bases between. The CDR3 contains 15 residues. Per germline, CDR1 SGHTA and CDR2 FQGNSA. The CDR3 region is CASSLAQSAPYEQYF. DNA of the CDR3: TGTGCCAGCAGCTTAGCTCAGTCAGCGCCGTACGAGCAGTACTTC.

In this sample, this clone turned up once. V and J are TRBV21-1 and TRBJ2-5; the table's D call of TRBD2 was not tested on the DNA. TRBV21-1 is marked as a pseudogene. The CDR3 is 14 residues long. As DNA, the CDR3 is TGTGCCAGCAGCCGGGACTACCTCCAAGAGACCCAGTACTTC. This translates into CASSRDYLQETQYF.

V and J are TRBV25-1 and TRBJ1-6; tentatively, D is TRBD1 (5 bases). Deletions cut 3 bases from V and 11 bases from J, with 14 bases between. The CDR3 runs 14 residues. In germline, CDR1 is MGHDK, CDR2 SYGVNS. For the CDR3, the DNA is TGTGCCAGCAGTGATCAGACAGCACATCCACCCCTCCACTTT. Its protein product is CASSDQTAHPPLHF.

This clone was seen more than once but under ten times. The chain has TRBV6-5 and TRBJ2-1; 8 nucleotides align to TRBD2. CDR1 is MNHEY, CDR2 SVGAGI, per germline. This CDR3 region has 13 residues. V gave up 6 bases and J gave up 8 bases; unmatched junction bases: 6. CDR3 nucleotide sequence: TGTGCCAGCAGCCTCGGACTAGCCTATGAGCAGTTCTTC. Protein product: CASSLGLAYEQFF.

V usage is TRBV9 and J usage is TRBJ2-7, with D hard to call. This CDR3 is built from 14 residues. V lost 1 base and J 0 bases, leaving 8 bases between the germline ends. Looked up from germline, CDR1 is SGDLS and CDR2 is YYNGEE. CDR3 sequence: CASSVPKSSYEQYF. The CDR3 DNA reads TGTGCCAGCAGCGTACCCAAGAGCTCCTACGAGCAGTACTTC.

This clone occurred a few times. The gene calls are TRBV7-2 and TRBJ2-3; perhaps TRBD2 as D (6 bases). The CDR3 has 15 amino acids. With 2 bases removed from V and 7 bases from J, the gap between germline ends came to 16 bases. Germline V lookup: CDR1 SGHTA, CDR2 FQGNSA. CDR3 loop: CASSLSRLGGNTQYF. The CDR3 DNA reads TGTGCCAGCAGCTTATCCCGGCTGGGGGGAAATACGCAGTATTTT.

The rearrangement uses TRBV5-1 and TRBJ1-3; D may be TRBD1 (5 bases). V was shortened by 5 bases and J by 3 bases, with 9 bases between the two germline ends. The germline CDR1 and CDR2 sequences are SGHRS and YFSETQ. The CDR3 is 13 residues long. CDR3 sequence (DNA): TGCGCCAGCAGACCGACAGTTGGAAACACCATATATTTT. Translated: CASRPTVGNTIYF.

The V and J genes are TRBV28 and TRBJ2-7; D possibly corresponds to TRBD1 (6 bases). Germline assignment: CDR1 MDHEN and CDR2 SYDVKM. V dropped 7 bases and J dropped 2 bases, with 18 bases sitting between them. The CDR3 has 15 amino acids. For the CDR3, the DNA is TGTGCCAGCACTCCGAGTACGACAGGAGCCTACGAGCAGTACTTC. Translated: CASTPSTTGAYEQYF.

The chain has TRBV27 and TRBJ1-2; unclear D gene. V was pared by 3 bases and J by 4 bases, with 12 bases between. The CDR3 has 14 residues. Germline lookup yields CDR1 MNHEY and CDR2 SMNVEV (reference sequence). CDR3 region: CASSFRGLGYGYTF. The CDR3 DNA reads TGTGCCAGCAGTTTTCGGGGTCTTGGCTATGGCTACACCTTC.

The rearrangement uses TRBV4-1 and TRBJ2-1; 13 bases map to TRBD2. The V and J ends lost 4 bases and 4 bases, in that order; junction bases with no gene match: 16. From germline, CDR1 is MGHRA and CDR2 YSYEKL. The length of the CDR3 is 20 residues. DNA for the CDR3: TGCGCCAGCAGCCTTTCCGGACTAGCGGGAGATCGATCGTCGTACAATGAGCAGTTCTTC. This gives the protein CASSLSGLAGDRSSYNEQFF.

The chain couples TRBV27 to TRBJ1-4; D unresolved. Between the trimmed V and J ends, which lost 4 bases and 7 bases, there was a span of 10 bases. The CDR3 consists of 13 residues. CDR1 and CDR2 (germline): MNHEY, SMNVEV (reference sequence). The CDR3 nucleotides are TGTGCCAGCAGTTGGCGGGAAGGTGAAAAACTGTTTTTT. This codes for CASSWREGEKLFF. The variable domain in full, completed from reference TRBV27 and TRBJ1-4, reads EAQVTQNPRYLITVTGKKLTVTCSQNMNHEYMSWYRQDPGLGLRQIYYSMNVEVTDKGDVPEGYKVSRKEKRNFPLILESPSPNQTSLYFCASSWREGEKLFFGSGTQLSVL.

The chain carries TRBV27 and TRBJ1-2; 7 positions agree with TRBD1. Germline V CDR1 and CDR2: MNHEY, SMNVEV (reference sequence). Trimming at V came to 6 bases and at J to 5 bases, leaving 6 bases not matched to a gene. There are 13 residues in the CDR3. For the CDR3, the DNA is TGTGCCAGCAGCCGCGGGACAGCATATGGCTACACCTTC. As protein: CASSRGTAYGYTF.